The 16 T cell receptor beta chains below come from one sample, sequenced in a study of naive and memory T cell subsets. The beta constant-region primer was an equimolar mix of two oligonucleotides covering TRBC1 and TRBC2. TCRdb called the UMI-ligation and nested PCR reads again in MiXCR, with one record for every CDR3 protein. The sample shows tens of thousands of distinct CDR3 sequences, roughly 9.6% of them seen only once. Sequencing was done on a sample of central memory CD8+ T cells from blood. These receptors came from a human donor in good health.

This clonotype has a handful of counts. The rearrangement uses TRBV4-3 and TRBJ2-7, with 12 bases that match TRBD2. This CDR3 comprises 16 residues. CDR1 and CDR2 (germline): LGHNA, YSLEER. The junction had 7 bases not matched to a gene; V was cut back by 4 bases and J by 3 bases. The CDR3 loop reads CASSRVTSGRHYEQYF. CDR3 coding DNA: TGCGCCAGCAGCCGAGTTACTAGCGGGAGGCACTACGAGCAGTACTTC.

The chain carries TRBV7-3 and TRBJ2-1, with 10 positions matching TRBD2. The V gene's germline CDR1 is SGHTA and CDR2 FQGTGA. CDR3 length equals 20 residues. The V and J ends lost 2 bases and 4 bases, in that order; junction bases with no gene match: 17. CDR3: CASSLSGLAGVGPLYNEQFF. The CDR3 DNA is TGTGCCAGCAGCTTATCGGGGCTAGCGGGAGTCGGCCCCCTTTACAATGAGCAGTTCTTC. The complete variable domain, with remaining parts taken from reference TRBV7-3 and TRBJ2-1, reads GAGVSQTPSNKVTEKGKYVELRCDPISGHTALYWYRQSLGQGPEFLIYFQGTGAADDSGLPNDRFFAVRPEGSVSTLKIQRTERGDSAVYLCASSLSGLAGVGPLYNEQFFGPGTRLTVL.

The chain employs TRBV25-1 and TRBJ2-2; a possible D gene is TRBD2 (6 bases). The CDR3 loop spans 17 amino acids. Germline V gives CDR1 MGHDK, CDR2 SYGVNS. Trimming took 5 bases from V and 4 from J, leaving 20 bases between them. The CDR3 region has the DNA TGTGCCAGCAGTTCGGAGGTACCGGGACTCCGCACCGGGGAGCTGTTTTTT. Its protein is CASSSEVPGLRTGELFF.

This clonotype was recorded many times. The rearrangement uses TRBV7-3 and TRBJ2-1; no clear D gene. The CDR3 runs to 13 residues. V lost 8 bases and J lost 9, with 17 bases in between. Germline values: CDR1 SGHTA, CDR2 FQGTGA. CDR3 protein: CASCLSTGGEQFF. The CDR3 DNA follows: TGTGCCAGCTGTCTCAGCACCGGTGGTGAGCAGTTCTTC.

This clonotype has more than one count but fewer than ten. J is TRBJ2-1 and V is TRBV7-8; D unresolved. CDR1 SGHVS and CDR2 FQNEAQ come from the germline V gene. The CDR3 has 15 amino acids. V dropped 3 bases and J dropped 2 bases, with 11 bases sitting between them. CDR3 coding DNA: TGTGCCAGCAGCTTCGTCTTACCGCCCTACAATGAGCAGTTCTTC. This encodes CASSFVLPPYNEQFF.

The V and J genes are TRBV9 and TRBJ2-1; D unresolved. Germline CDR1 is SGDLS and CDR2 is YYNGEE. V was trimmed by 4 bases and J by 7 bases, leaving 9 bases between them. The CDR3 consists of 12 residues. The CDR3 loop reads CASSPPRNEQFF. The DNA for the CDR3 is TGTGCCAGCAGCCCTCCCCGGAATGAGCAGTTCTTC.

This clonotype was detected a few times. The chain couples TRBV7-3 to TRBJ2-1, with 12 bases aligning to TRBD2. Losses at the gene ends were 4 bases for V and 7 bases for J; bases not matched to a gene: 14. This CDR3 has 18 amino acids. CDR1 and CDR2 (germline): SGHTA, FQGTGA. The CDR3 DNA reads TGTGCCAGCAGCTCCCGATTCCGACTAGCGGGAGTTAGAAATGAGCAGTTCTTC. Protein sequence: CASSSRFRLAGVRNEQFF.

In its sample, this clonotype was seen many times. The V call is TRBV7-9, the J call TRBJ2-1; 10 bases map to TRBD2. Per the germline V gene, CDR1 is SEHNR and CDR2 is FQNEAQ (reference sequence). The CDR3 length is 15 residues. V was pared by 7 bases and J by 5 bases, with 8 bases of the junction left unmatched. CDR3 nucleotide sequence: TGTGCCAGCATTCCCGCCGGACTAGCGGACAATGAGCAGTTCTTC. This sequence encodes CASIPAGLADNEQFF. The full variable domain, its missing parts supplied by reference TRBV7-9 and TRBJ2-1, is DTGVSQNPRHKITKRGQNVTFRCDPISEHNRLYWYRQTLGQGPEFLTYFQNEAQLEKSRLLSDRFSAERPKGSFSTLEIQRTEQGDSAMYLCASIPAGLADNEQFFGPGTRLTVL.

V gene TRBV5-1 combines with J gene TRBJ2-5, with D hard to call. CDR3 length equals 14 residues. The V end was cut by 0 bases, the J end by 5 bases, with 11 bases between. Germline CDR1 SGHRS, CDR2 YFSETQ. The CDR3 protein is CASSLAMTRETQYF. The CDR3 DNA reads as TGCGCCAGCAGCTTGGCCATGACAAGGGAGACCCAGTACTTC.

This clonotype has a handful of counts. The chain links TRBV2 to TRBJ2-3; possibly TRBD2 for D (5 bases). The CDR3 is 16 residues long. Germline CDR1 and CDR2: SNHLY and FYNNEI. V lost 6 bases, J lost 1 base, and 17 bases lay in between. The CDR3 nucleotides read TGTGCCAGCAGCCTAACTAGTTTTCCTCGCACAGATACGCAGTATTTT. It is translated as CASSLTSFPRTDTQYF.

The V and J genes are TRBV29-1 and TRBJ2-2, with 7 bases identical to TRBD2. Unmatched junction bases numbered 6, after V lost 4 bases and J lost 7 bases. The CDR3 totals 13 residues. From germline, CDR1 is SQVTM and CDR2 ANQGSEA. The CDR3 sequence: CSVGGEGIGELFF. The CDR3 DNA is TGCAGCGTTGGGGGGGAGGGGATCGGGGAGCTGTTTTTT.

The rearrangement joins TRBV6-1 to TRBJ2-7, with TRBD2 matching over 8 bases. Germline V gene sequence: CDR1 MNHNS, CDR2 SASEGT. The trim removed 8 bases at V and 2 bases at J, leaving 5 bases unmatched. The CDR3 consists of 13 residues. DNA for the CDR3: TGTGCCAGCCTGGGACTAGTCCCCTACGAGCAGTACTTC. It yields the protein CASLGLVPYEQYF.

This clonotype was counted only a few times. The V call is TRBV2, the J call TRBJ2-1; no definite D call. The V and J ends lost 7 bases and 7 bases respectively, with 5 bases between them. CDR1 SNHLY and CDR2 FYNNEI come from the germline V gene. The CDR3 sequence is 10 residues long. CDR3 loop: CASMGNEQFF. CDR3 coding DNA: TGTGCCAGCATGGGAAATGAGCAGTTCTTC. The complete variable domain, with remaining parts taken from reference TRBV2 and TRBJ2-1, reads EPEVTQTPSHQVTQMGQEVILRCVPISNHLYFYWYRQILGQKVEFLVSFYNNEISEKSEIFDDQFSVERPDGSNFTLKIRSTKLEDSAMYFCASMGNEQFFGPGTRLTVL.

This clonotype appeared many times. The CDR3 nucleotides are TGTGCCAGCAGAGCCAACAATGAGCAGTTCTTC. It translates to CASRANNEQFF. The genes are TRBV12-3 or TRBV12-4 and TRBJ2-1, with no clear D. V gave up 6 bases and J gave up 5 bases, with 5 bases separating them. This CDR3 has 11 residues.

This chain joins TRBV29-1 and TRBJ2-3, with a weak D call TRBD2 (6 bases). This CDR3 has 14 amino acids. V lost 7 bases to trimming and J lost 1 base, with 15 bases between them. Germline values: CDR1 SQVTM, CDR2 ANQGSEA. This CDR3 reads CSAGGGPGTDTQYF. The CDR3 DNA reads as TGCAGCGCTGGCGGAGGGCCCGGCACAGATACGCAGTATTTT.

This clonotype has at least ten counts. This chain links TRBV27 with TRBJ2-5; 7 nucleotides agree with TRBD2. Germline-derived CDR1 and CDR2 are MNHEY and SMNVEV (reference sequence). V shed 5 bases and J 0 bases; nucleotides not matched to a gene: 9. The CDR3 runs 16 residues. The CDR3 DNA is TGTGCCAGCAGTCCGATAGCGGGCCGCGACCAAGAGACCCAGTACTTC. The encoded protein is CASSPIAGRDQETQYF.